This T cell receptor (beta chain) is drawn from a study of cytotoxic CD8 clonotypes in ibrutinib-treated CLL. Repertoires were generated with immunoSEQ multiplex PCR, while TCRdb's copy carries only in-frame clones and drops some. The sample contains 250,000 to 350,000 clones, approximately 76% of which appear only once. Looked up from germline, CDR1 is LGHNT and CDR2 is FRNRAP. The CDR3 sequence is 19 residues long. The J segment lost 0 bases and the V segment lost 2 bases, leaving 11 bases of the junction unmatched. The sample consisted of PBMCs, taken at disease progression, from a patient treated with ibrutinib. The source of this sequence is a human donor with chronic lymphocytic leukemia. The chain recombines TRBV12-5 with TRBJ1-5, with TRBD1 identical over 9 bases. The CDR3, as DNA: TGTGCTAGTGGTTTGTTTGGACAGGGGCCTTCTATTAGCAATCAGCCCCAGCATTTT. It yields the protein CASGLFGQGPSISNQPQHF.